These T cell receptor beta chains were read from a single sample in a study of CD8 T cells in ankylosing spondylitis. TCRdb re-analysed the 5' RACE reads in MiXCR, keeping a single row per CDR3 protein. The sample includes about 800,000 distinct CDR3 sequences, approximately 12% of them seen just once. The material sequenced was blood, either unsorted or a sorted T cell fraction (not recorded which). The receptor set was obtained from a male donor with ankylosing spondylitis. Both conserved end residues are part of each CDR3. The order of the fields is D gene, V gene, J gene, clone size, CDR3 DNA, CDR3 protein. A D gene is named only where the DNA matches it firmly. Not every row has a clone size; where given, it reads once, few, many or a size class.

D: TRBD1; V: TRBV5-1; J: TRBJ2-7; size: many; DNA: TGCGCCAGCAGCCCTCAGGGGGACTACGAGCAGTACTTC; CDR3: CASSPQGDYEQYF
D: .; V: TRBV14; J: TRBJ2-5; size: .; DNA: TGTGCCAGCAGCCCGACGAGGGGGACAACTGGATGGGAGACCCAGTACTTC; CDR3: CASSPTRGTTGWETQYF
D: .; V: TRBV20-1; J: TRBJ2-5; size: many; DNA: TGCAGTGCTAGTTGGCGGGGAGTCGAGACCCAGTACTTC; CDR3: CSASWRGVETQYF
D: .; V: TRBV20-1; J: TRBJ2-3; size: .; DNA: TGCAGTGCTAACGTCAGATTTCCCGGACAGCGCTACACAGATACGCAGTATTTT; CDR3: CSANVRFPGQRYTDTQYF
D: .; V: TRBV10-3; J: TRBJ1-3; size: few; DNA: TGTGCCATCAGACCCAACTCTGGAAACACCATATATTTT; CDR3: CAIRPNSGNTIYF
D: .; V: TRBV6-4; J: TRBJ1-2; size: .; DNA: TGTGCCAGCAGTAACGGACCATATGGCTACACCTTC; CDR3: CASSNGPYGYTF
D: .; V: TRBV21-1; J: TRBJ1-5; size: .; DNA: TGTGCCATTCCCCCGAGGCAGCGTAGCAATCAGCCCCAGCATTTT; CDR3: CAIPPRQRSNQPQHF
D: TRBD1; V: TRBV20-1; J: TRBJ1-2; size: .; DNA: TGCAGTGCTAGAGATCTCTACAGGGGAGGGGATGGCTACACCTTC; CDR3: CSARDLYRGGDGYTF
D: TRBD2; V: TRBV18; J: TRBJ2-7; size: .; DNA: TGTGCCAGCTCACCACCGGGTAGTCTCGGGGGGGACCGCGAGCAGTACTTC; CDR3: CASSPPGSLGGDREQYF
D: .; V: TRBV5-1; J: TRBJ1-2; size: few; DNA: TGCGCCAGCAGCGCGTTCCTAGGGGGGGCGGATGGCTACACCTTC; CDR3: CASSAFLGGADGYTF
D: .; V: TRBV10-3; J: TRBJ1-5; size: few; DNA: TGTGCCATCAGTGAGGGCAGGGGTCTTCAGCCCCAGCATTTT; CDR3: CAISEGRGLQPQHF
D: TRBD2; V: TRBV5-6; J: TRBJ2-5; size: once; DNA: TGTGCCAGCAGCACGGGACTAGCGGCTGGGACCCAGTACTTC; CDR3: CASSTGLAAGTQYF
D: .; V: TRBV12-3/TRBV12-4; J: TRBJ2-7; size: many; DNA: TGTGCCAGCAGTTTAAACCGGGCGTCCCCCTACGAGCAGTACTTC; CDR3: CASSLNRASPYEQYF
D: TRBD1; V: TRBV5-1; J: TRBJ1-1; size: .; DNA: TGCGCCAGCAGCGCGCGACAGGGTTCCCCTGAAGCTTTCTTT; CDR3: CASSARQGSPEAFF
D: TRBD1; V: TRBV5-1; J: TRBJ1-2; size: .; DNA: TGCGCCAGCAGCCCCGGACAGGCCCTGCTGGGCTACACCTTC; CDR3: CASSPGQALLGYTF
D: .; V: TRBV7-2; J: TRBJ2-1; size: many; DNA: TGTGCCAGCAGCTTCACTGGCGACATGCCTCTGTTCTTC; CDR3: CASSFTGDMPLFF
D: .; V: TRBV3-1; J: TRBJ1-2; size: .; DNA: TGTGCCAGTACCAGGACACCTCAAGCGGGCTACACCTTC; CDR3: CASTRTPQAGYTF
D: TRBD2; V: TRBV20-1; J: TRBJ2-1; size: .; DNA: TGCAGTGCCGGGACTAGTACACATGAGCAGTTCTTC; CDR3: CSAGTSTHEQFF
D: .; V: TRBV24-1; J: TRBJ2-3; size: .; DNA: TGTGCCACCAGTGGGACCACAGATACGCAGTATTTT; CDR3: CATSGTTDTQYF
D: .; V: TRBV12-3/TRBV12-4; J: TRBJ1-1; size: many; DNA: TGTGCCAGCAGTCATCAAGGTCTCAACACTGAAGCTTTCTTT; CDR3: CASSHQGLNTEAFF
D: .; V: TRBV18; J: TRBJ2-3; size: few; DNA: TGTGCCAGCTCACAAGGGCCATCAGATACGCAGTATTTT; CDR3: CASSQGPSDTQYF
D: .; V: TRBV18; J: TRBJ2-7; size: .; DNA: TGTGCCAGCTCACCACCGGGGGGCGGATACTACGAGCAGTACTTC; CDR3: CASSPPGGGYYEQYF
D: TRBD1; V: TRBV20-1; J: TRBJ1-1; size: many; DNA: TGCAGTGCGGCACGGACAGGGAACACTGAAGCTTTCTTT; CDR3: CSAARTGNTEAFF
D: TRBD1; V: TRBV28; J: TRBJ2-7; size: few; DNA: TGTGCCAGCAGTATAAGGACAGGGGACTACGAGCAGTACTTC; CDR3: CASSIRTGDYEQYF
D: .; V: TRBV7-2; J: TRBJ1-3; size: few; DNA: TGTGCCAGCAGCTTGGGACTATCGTACACCATATATTTT; CDR3: CASSLGLSYTIYF
D: TRBD1; V: TRBV6-5; J: TRBJ1-1; size: .; DNA: TGTGCCAGCAGTTCCTTGGACAGGGTTGATGAAGCTTTCTTT; CDR3: CASSSLDRVDEAFF
D: .; V: TRBV29-1; J: TRBJ2-5; size: many; DNA: TGCAGCGTTAACAGACCCTGGGTGGAGACCCAGTACTTC; CDR3: CSVNRPWVETQYF